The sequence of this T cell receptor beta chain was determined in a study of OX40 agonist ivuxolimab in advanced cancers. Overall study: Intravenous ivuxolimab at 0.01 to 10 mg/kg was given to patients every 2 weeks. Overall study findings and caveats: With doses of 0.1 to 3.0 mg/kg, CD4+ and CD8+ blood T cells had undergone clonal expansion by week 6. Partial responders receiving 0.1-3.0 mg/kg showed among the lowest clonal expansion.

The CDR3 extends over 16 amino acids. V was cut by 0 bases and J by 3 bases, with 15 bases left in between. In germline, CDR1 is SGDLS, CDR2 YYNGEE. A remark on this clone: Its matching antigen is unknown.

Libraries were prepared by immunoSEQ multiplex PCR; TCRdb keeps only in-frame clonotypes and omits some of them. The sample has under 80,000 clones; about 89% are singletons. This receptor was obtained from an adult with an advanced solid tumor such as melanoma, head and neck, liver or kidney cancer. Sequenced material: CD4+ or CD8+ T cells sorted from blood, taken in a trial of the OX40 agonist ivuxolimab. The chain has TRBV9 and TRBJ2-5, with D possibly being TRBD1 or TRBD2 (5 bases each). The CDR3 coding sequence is TGTGCCAGCAGCGTAGGATCCGGGACCGCCGAAGAGACCCAGTACTTC. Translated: CASSVGSGTAEETQYF.